The 19 T cell receptor beta chains given below trace back to one sample, sequenced in a study of blood T cell repertoires in COVID-19. Generated by immunoSEQ multiplex PCR, the TCRdb table keeps only in-frame clones and is missing some. The table includes some 210,000 clones, approximately 85% detected once. Sequencing used peripheral blood. The receptor source for this set is a woman aged 50 to 60 with active or convalescent COVID-19.

This clone appeared a few times. This chain connects TRBV11-2 to TRBJ1-4, with 8 nucleotides matching TRBD1. CDR3 size: 17 residues. From germline, CDR1 is SGHAT and CDR2 FQNNGV. Trimming removed 5 bases from V and 1 base from J; junction bases left unmatched: 9. Here the CDR3 DNA reads TGTGCCAGCAGCATACAGGGGGATGGCAGAACTAATGAAAAACTGTTTTTT. This translates into CASSIQGDGRTNEKLFF.

The chain combines TRBV5-1 with TRBJ1-2; 7 bases agree with TRBD1. This CDR3 contains 16 residues. V shed 0 bases, J shed 8 bases, and the junction held 13 bases outside the gene matches. The germline gives CDR1 SGHRS, CDR2 YFSETQ. CDR3 in DNA: TGCGCCAGCAGCTTGGCCATGGGGACAGCCTCAATGGGCTACACCTTC. Its translation is CASSLAMGTASMGYTF.

The V gene is TRBV2, the J gene TRBJ2-3, with 13 bases aligning to TRBD2. After removal of 5 bases from V and 0 bases from J, the junction contained 11 bases not matched to a gene. Germline CDR1 SNHLY, CDR2 FYNNEI. This CDR3 comprises 19 residues. The CDR3 here is CASSQGLAGALTSTDTQYF. Here the CDR3 DNA reads TGTGCCAGCAGTCAAGGACTAGCGGGGGCCTTAACGAGCACAGATACGCAGTATTTT.

The rearrangement joins TRBV11-3 to TRBJ1-1, with D maybe TRBD1 (6 bases). The CDR3 has 12 amino acids. V lost 5 bases, J lost 9 bases, and 13 bases lay in between. CDR1 is SGHNT, CDR2 YENEEA, per germline. The CDR3 DNA follows: TGTGCCAGCAGCGTCAATGGGGACAAAGCTTTCTTT. Residues: CASSVNGDKAFF.

V is TRBV9 and J is TRBJ2-1, with D perhaps TRBD2 (5 bases). Germline V gene data show CDR1 as SGDLS and CDR2 as YYNGEE. Trimming removed 4 bases from V and 5 bases from J, with 10 bases in between. The CDR3 is made up of 13 amino acids. This CDR3 reads CASSQDLNNEQFF. The CDR3 nucleotides are TGTGCCAGCAGCCAGGACTTGAACAATGAGCAGTTCTTC.

A few counts support this clone. Other DNA sequences in this specimen translate into the identical CDR3. V and J are TRBV6-5 and TRBJ1-1; maybe TRBD1 (5 bases). The germline V gene has CDR1 MNHEY and CDR2 SVGAGI. V lost 3 bases, J lost 1 base, and 6 bases lay in between. The CDR3 runs 13 residues. The CDR3 sequence: CASSYGQNTEAFF. The DNA of the CDR3 is TGTGCCAGCAGTTATGGACAGAACACTGAAGCTTTCTTT.

The gene calls are TRBV13 and TRBJ2-5, with D possibly being TRBD1 (5 bases). The CDR3 has 13 amino acids. The germline gives CDR1 PRHDT, CDR2 FYEKMQ (reference sequence). Trimming removed 4 bases from V and 2 bases from J, with 8 bases in between. The CDR3 is CASSSTDQETQYF. Here the CDR3 DNA reads TGTGCCAGCAGCTCGACAGATCAAGAGACCCAGTACTTC.

The chain links TRBV7-9 to TRBJ2-5; 12 bases are a match to TRBD2. V lost 5 bases to trimming and J lost 4 bases; unmatched junction nucleotides: 5. The CDR3 spans 15 residues. Germline V gives CDR1 SEHNR, CDR2 FQNEAQ (reference sequence). Here the CDR3 reads CASSRVTSGRETQYF. DNA for the CDR3: TGTGCCAGCAGCAGAGTGACTAGCGGGAGAGAGACCCAGTACTTC. Looking up the rest from reference TRBV7-9 and TRBJ2-5 gives the full variable domain: DTGVSQNPRHKITKRGQNVTFRCDPISEHNRLYWYRQTLGQGPEFLTYFQNEAQLEKSRLLSDRFSAERPKGSFSTLEIQRTEQGDSAMYLCASSRVTSGRETQYFGPGTRLLVL.

The chain employs TRBV28 and TRBJ1-6; D is possibly TRBD1 (5 bases). Germline-derived CDR1 and CDR2 are MDHEN and SYDVKM. This CDR3 region has 14 residues. The germline V and J ends were trimmed by 3 bases and 7 bases, with 10 bases remaining between them. The CDR3 spells CASSLVQENSPLHF. CDR3 sequence (DNA): TGTGCCAGCAGTTTGGTACAGGAGAATTCACCCCTCCACTTT.

This clone was found once. The chain links TRBV5-4 to TRBJ2-7; TRBD1 agrees at 7 bases. The CDR3 runs to 14 residues. V shed 4 bases and J 7 bases; nucleotides not matched to a gene: 11. Germline V lookup: CDR1 SGHNT, CDR2 YYREEE (reference sequence). The CDR3 loop is CASSARQGMREQYV. CDR3 sequence (DNA): TGTGCCAGCAGCGCCCGACAGGGAATGAGAGAGCAGTACGTC.

This rearrangement joins TRBV28 to TRBJ2-7; TRBD2 agrees at 15 bases. The length of the CDR3 is 18 residues. The germline gives CDR1 MDHEN, CDR2 SYDVKM. V shed 3 bases and J 6 bases; nucleotides not matched to a gene: 12. CDR3 coding DNA: TGTGCCAGCAGTTTGGGAGAGTCGTGGGGACTAGCGGGAGGCGAGCAGTACTTC. Translation gives CASSLGESWGLAGGEQYF.

The chain links TRBV6-1 to TRBJ1-5; D possibly corresponds to TRBD1 (5 bases). Germline V gene data show CDR1 as MNHNS and CDR2 as SASEGT. With 3 bases removed from V and 2 bases from J, the gap between germline ends came to 5 bases. CDR3 size: 13 residues. CDR3 in DNA: TGTGCCAGCAGTGACAGGGGCAATCAGCCCCAGCATTTT. Amino acid sequence: CASSDRGNQPQHF.

This chain joins TRBV5-4 and TRBJ2-7; TRBD2 agrees at 8 bases. Losses at the gene ends were 1 base for V and 2 bases for J; bases not matched to a gene: 5. The germline CDR1 and CDR2 sequences are SGHNT and YYREEE (reference sequence). The CDR3 runs 15 residues. The CDR3 coding sequence is TGTGCCAGCAGCTTGATGCGAGCGGGGGCCTACGAGCAGTACTTC. Amino acids: CASSLMRAGAYEQYF.

The chain combines TRBV15 with TRBJ1-4; D ambiguous. The germline V gene has CDR1 LNHNV and CDR2 YYDKDF (reference sequence). V lost 0 bases and J 8 bases, leaving 13 bases between the germline ends. This CDR3 has 15 residues. The CDR3 loop reads CATSRDLRGNEKLFF. In DNA form, the CDR3 reads TGTGCCACCAGCAGAGATTTACGAGGGAACGAAAAACTGTTTTTT.

The chain employs TRBV6-5 and TRBJ2-3; possibly TRBD2 for D (6 bases). V was trimmed by 2 bases and J by 0 bases, leaving 9 bases between them. CDR3 length: 15 residues. Germline CDR1 MNHEY, CDR2 SVGAGI. Written as DNA, the CDR3 is TGTGCCAGCAGTTACGCTAGCGCTAGCACAGATACGCAGTATTTT. Amino acids: CASSYASASTDTQYF.

The genes are TRBV28 and TRBJ1-5; 8 bases match TRBD1. CDR3 length: 13 residues. V shed 7 bases, J shed 7 bases, and the junction held 6 bases outside the gene matches. Germline CDR1 reads MDHEN; CDR2 reads SYDVKM. CDR3 amino acids: CASIGQGWQPQHF. The CDR3 region has the DNA TGTGCCAGCATTGGACAGGGATGGCAGCCCCAGCATTTT.

CDR3 nucleotides: TGTGCCAGCAGTACCCCCCCCTTAGGGGTAGGGGCTTTCTTT. It translates to CASSTPPLGVGAFF. The gene calls are TRBV6-6 and TRBJ1-1; the D gene is possibly TRBD1 (5 bases). The CDR3 runs 14 residues. The ends were cut back, 5 bases at V and 11 bases at J, with 21 bases in the middle. Germline V CDR1 and CDR2: MNHNY, SVGAGI (reference sequence).

This chain uses TRBV28 with TRBJ1-6; no firm D call. CDR1 and CDR2 (germline): MDHEN, SYDVKM. Trimming shortened V by 2 bases and J by 7 bases, and 12 bases separated the two germline ends. The CDR3 totals 15 residues. The DNA of the CDR3 is TGTGCCAGCAGTTTAGCGGGCCGGAGGAATTCACCCCTCCACTTT. The encoded protein is CASSLAGRRNSPLHF.

V gene TRBV10-3 combines with J gene TRBJ1-5, with a possible D match to TRBD1 (6 bases). Trimming shortened V by 0 bases and J by 3 bases, and 9 bases separated the two germline ends. Germline V gene sequence: CDR1 ENHRY, CDR2 SYGVKD. The CDR3 loop spans 15 amino acids. CDR3 in DNA: TGTGCCATCAGTGAGTCAGGACAGACCAATCAGCCCCAGCATTTT. It translates to CAISESGQTNQPQHF.